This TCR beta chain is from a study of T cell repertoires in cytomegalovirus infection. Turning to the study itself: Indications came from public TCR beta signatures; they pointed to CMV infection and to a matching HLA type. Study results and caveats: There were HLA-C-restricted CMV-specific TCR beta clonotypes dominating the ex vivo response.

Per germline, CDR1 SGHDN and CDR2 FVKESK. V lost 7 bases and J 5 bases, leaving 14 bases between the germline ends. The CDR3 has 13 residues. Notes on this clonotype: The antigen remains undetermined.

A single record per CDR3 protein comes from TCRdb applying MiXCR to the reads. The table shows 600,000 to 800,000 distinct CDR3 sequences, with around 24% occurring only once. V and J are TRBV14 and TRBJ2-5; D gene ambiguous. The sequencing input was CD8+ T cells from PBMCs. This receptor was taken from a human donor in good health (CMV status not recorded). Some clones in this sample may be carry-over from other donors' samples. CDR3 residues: CASNSQPWETQYF. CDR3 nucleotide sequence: TGTGCCAGCAACTCCCAACCCTGGGAGACCCAGTACTTC.